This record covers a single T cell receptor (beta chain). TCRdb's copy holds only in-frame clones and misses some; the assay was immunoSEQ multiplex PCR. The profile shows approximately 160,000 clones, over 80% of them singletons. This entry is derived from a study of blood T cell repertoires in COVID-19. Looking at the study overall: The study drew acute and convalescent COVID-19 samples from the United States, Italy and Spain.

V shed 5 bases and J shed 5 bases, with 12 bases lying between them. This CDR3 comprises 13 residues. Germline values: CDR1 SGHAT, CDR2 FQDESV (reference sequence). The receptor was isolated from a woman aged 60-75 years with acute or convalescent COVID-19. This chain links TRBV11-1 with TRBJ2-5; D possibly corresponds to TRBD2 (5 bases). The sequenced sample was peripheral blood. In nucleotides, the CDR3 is TGTGCCAGCAGCGCCAGGTCTAGCGAGACCCAGTACTTC. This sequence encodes CASSARSSETQYF.